A single sample is the source of the 32 T cell receptor beta chains below, sequenced in a study of post-analysis software for immune sequencing data. Study-wide findings and caveats: Patients carried 5 or 6 TRBV segments more frequently than controls did, and TRBV5-6, TRBV5-1 and TRBV20-1 were among them.

Their antigen targets remain unknown. Unique molecular identifiers were carried by the TCR beta cDNA libraries. TCRdb called the PCR reads again in MiXCR, with one record for every CDR3 protein. There are roughly 670,000 distinct CDR3 sequences in the sample; approximately 60% occur only once, and 11% lies in the top ten. Sequenced sample: blood. Receptors were obtained from a girl between 2 and 10 years old with multiple sclerosis.

The CDR3 DNA follows: TGTGCCAGCAGCCCAGGGGTCACCCTGAATGAGCAGTTCTTC. Its translation: CASSPGVTLNEQFF. The chain combines TRBV11-2 with TRBJ2-1, with D possibly being TRBD1 (6 bases). The CDR3 covers 14 residues. Germline V CDR1 and CDR2: SGHAT, FQNNGV. Trimming removed 5 bases from V and 7 bases from J, with 15 bases in between.

This clonotype was recorded a few times. The chain uses TRBV11-2 and TRBJ2-7, with D possibly being TRBD1 or TRBD2 (6 bases each). Matching the DNA end better, TRBJ2-5 makes the J call doubtful. Germline assignment: CDR1 SGHAT and CDR2 FQNNGV. CDR3 length equals 15 residues. The CDR3 here is CASSPGAGKQETQYF. The CDR3 DNA reads TGTGCCAGCAGCCCGGGGGCGGGGAAGCAAGAGACCCAGTACTTC.

This clonotype turned up a few times. V is TRBV4-1 and J is TRBJ1-2; 9 bases fit TRBD1. CDR1 is MGHRA and CDR2 is YSYEKL in the germline V gene. Trimming cost V 1 base and J 4 bases; bases outside gene matches: 13. The CDR3 is 18 amino acids. CDR3 nucleotides: TGCGCCAGCAGCCAAGTCCCTACAGGGGGCGAAAGGGTCTATGGCTACACCTTC. Translation gives CASSQVPTGGERVYGYTF.

The chain is built from TRBV6-2 or TRBV6-3 and TRBJ2-1; 7 nucleotides line up with TRBD1. Per the germline V gene, CDR1 is MNHEY and CDR2 is SVGEGT. The CDR3 consists of 14 residues. V was clipped by 2 bases and J by 9 bases; unmatched bases: 7. The CDR3 sequence is CASSYNTGVREQFF. The DNA of the CDR3 is TGTGCCAGCAGTTACAATACAGGGGTACGTGAGCAGTTCTTC.

This clonotype was counted only a few times. This chain links TRBV12-3 or TRBV12-4 with TRBJ1-6; D remains ambiguous. V gave up 2 bases and J gave up 10 bases, with 12 bases separating them. The CDR3 consists of 14 residues. The CDR3 nucleotides read TGTGCCAGCAGTTTAAGGCCCCACGAGTCACCCCTCCACTTT. Translating gives CASSLRPHESPLHF.

This clonotype was counted a few times. The J gene is TRBJ1-1, the V gene TRBV27; the D gene is possibly TRBD1 (5 bases). Germline CDR1 MNHEY, CDR2 SMNVEV (reference sequence). This CDR3 is built from 17 residues. V lost 0 bases to trimming and J lost 0 bases, with 14 bases between them. The CDR3 region is CASSLSGGTQLNTEAFF. For the CDR3, the DNA is TGTGCCAGCAGTTTATCCGGGGGGACGCAGTTGAACACTGAAGCTTTCTTT.

V usage is TRBV7-9 and J usage is TRBJ1-2; D is ambiguous. CDR3 length: 18 residues. V lost 5 bases and J 0 bases, leaving 22 bases between the germline ends. Germline CDR1 and CDR2: SEHNR and FQNEAQ (reference sequence). CDR3 DNA: TGTGCCAGCAGCACTGACCTCGCAAGGTACCGAGCTAACTATGGCTACACCTTC. Its translation is CASSTDLARYRANYGYTF.

This clonotype appeared a few times. The V and J genes are TRBV6-2 or TRBV6-3 and TRBJ1-2, with D uncertain. The germline CDR1 and CDR2 sequences are MNHEY and SVGEGT. CDR3 length equals 11 residues. Trimming left V 5 bases short and J 8 bases short, with 9 bases between. CDR3 coding DNA: TGTGCCAGCAGTAACAGTCACGGCTACACCTTC. This encodes CASSNSHGYTF.

This clonotype was recorded once. J is TRBJ2-5 and V is TRBV7-9, with D uncertain. Germline V lookup: CDR1 SEHNR, CDR2 FQNEAQ (reference sequence). The CDR3 is made up of 15 amino acids. V gave up 2 bases and J gave up 5 bases, with 15 bases separating them. The CDR3 reads CASSLLSRLGETQYF. The CDR3 nucleotides read TGTGCCAGCAGCTTATTGTCCCGGTTAGGGGAGACCCAGTACTTC.

The rearrangement uses TRBV7-9 and TRBJ1-4; 7 bases are a match to TRBD1. The CDR3 covers 12 residues. After removal of 1 base from V and 13 bases from J, the junction contained 3 bases not matched to a gene. CDR1 SEHNR and CDR2 FQNEAQ come from the germline V gene (reference sequence). CDR3 in amino acids: CASSLEGAGLFF. Written as DNA, the CDR3 is TGTGCCAGCAGCTTAGAGGGGGCCGGACTGTTTTTT.

The chain links TRBV3-1 to TRBJ1-2; 7 bases agree with TRBD1. The CDR3 is 14 residues long. In germline, CDR1 is LGHDT, CDR2 YNNKEL (reference sequence). V shed 6 bases and J 2 bases; nucleotides not matched to a gene: 6. This CDR3 reads CASSHRGGNYGYTF. Here the CDR3 DNA reads TGTGCCAGCAGTCACAGGGGCGGCAACTATGGCTACACCTTC.

This clonotype was seen only a few times. The chain employs TRBV20-1 and TRBJ2-7, with D maybe TRBD2 (6 bases). The CDR3 spans 14 residues. The germline V gene encodes CDR1 DFQATT and CDR2 SNEGSKA (reference sequence). Trimming removed 1 base from V and 4 bases from J, with 14 bases in between. The DNA of the CDR3 is TGCAGTGCTAGAGCGGGAGAGGGATTTTACGAGCAGTACTTC. As protein: CSARAGEGFYEQYF.

V and J are TRBV11-2 and TRBJ2-5; either TRBD1 or TRBD2 may supply D (5 bases each). Germline V gene sequence: CDR1 SGHAT, CDR2 FQNNGV. CDR3 length: 16 residues. V gave up 2 bases and J gave up 5 bases, with 18 bases separating them. The CDR3 DNA reads TGTGCCAGCAGCTTAAGGGCAGGAGCCTGGGGGGAGACCCAGTACTTC. Residues: CASSLRAGAWGETQYF.

The chain couples TRBV6-2 or TRBV6-3 to TRBJ2-1; TRBD1 agrees at 7 bases. The CDR3 consists of 14 residues. CDR1 is MNHEY, CDR2 SVGEGT, per germline. The trim removed 9 bases at V and 2 bases at J, leaving 7 bases unmatched. The CDR3 DNA reads as TGTGCCAGTCGACAACAGGGGACCTACAATGAGCAGTTCTTC. Translating gives CASRQQGTYNEQFF.

The rearrangement links TRBV20-1 to TRBJ1-5; D is unclear. V was cut by 5 bases and J by 0 bases, with 20 bases left in between. The CDR3 contains 17 residues. Germline V gives CDR1 DFQATT, CDR2 SNEGSKA (reference sequence). The CDR3 sequence: CSARTGGHSYSNQPQHF. Here the CDR3 DNA reads TGCAGTGCTCGAACGGGAGGCCACTCCTATAGCAATCAGCCCCAGCATTTT.

The genes are TRBV11-3 and TRBJ2-1; 12 bases fit TRBD2. From germline, CDR1 is SGHNT and CDR2 YENEEA. The CDR3 has 16 residues. The junction had 7 bases not matched to a gene; V was cut back by 5 bases and J by 5 bases. The CDR3 reads CASSRLAGAGDNEQFF. As DNA, the CDR3 is TGTGCCAGCAGCAGACTAGCGGGGGCTGGGGACAATGAGCAGTTCTTC.

The chain recombines TRBV10-3 with TRBJ2-4; possibly TRBD1 or TRBD2 for D (6 bases each). The V gene lost 0 bases and the J gene lost 0 bases, with 21 bases spanning the gap. CDR3 size: 20 residues. Germline lookup yields CDR1 ENHRY and CDR2 SYGVKD. The CDR3 is CAISESITTRRGLAKNIQYF. CDR3 DNA sequence: TGTGCCATCAGTGAGTCGATTACCACGCGCAGGGGACTAGCCAAAAACATTCAGTACTTC.

CDR3 amino acids: CASSESGLETQYF. The CDR3 DNA is TGCGCCAGCAGTGAGTCAGGCCTTGAGACCCAGTACTTC. J is TRBJ2-5 and V is TRBV10-1; D not certain. The CDR3 runs 13 residues. Per the germline V gene, CDR1 is WNHNN and CDR2 is SYGVQD (reference sequence). V lost 0 bases, J lost 5 bases, and 7 bases lay in between.

This rearrangement joins TRBV4-1 to TRBJ2-4, with TRBD1 as a possible D gene (5 bases). The better agreement between TRBJ2-7 and the DNA end casts doubt on the J call. Looked up from germline, CDR1 is MGHRA and CDR2 is YSYEKL. The CDR3 totals 15 residues. The DNA for the CDR3 is TGCGCCAGCAGCCTAGGCCTTGGACAAGCCTACGAGCAGTACTTC. Translated: CASSLGLGQAYEQYF.

The chain carries TRBV5-5 and TRBJ2-1, with 15 bases identical to TRBD2. With 4 bases clipped from V and 3 bases from J, the junction kept 8 bases outside the gene matches. The germline CDR1 and CDR2 sequences are SGHKS and YYEKEE (reference sequence). The CDR3 covers 18 residues. This CDR3 reads CASSMTGLAGGGYNEQFF. The CDR3 DNA reads as TGTGCCAGCAGCATGACGGGACTAGCGGGAGGAGGCTACAATGAGCAGTTCTTC.

In this sample, this clonotype turned up a few times. V is TRBV5-1 and J is TRBJ2-7; 11 nucleotides agree with TRBD2. Per germline, CDR1 SGHRS and CDR2 YFSETQ. The CDR3 is 14 amino acids. V gave up 1 base and J gave up 5 bases; unmatched junction bases: 2. The CDR3 DNA reads as TGCGCCAGCAGCTTGATACTAGCGGGAGACGAGCAGTACTTC. Translation: CASSLILAGDEQYF.

This clonotype appeared once. This chain's CDR3 is CASSFGLAGFREETQYF. In DNA form, the CDR3 reads TGCGCCAGCAGCTTCGGACTAGCGGGGTTCCGAGAAGAGACCCAGTACTTC. The chain couples TRBV5-1 to TRBJ2-7, with TRBD2 matching 12 bases. The closer fit of TRBJ2-5 to the DNA end suggests the J call may be wrong. The germline CDR1 and CDR2 sequences are SGHRS and YFSETQ. The CDR3 covers 17 residues.

This chain links TRBV7-6 with TRBJ2-5; D possibly uses TRBD1 or TRBD2 (6 bases each). The V gene lost 4 bases and the J gene lost 7 bases, with 13 bases spanning the gap. The CDR3 consists of 13 residues. The germline gives CDR1 SGHVS, CDR2 FNYEAQ. The CDR3 region is CASSSTSGATQYF. In DNA, the CDR3 is TGTGCCAGCAGCTCAACTTCGGGGGCGACCCAGTACTTC.

This clonotype turned up a few times. The chain recombines TRBV29-1 with TRBJ2-2; D is uncertain. V shed 7 bases and J shed 0 bases, with 6 bases lying between them. Germline values: CDR1 SQVTM, CDR2 ANQGSEA. The CDR3 has 12 amino acids. CDR3 bases: TGCAGCGCAGGAGCGAACACCGGGGAGCTGTTTTTT. As protein: CSAGANTGELFF.

The chain joins TRBV9 to TRBJ1-6; no clear D. Germline V gives CDR1 SGDLS, CDR2 YYNGEE. The CDR3 covers 13 residues. V lost 0 bases, J lost 13 bases, and 11 bases lay in between. Written as DNA, the CDR3 is TGTGCCAGCAGCGTAGGGAACCAAAGCCCCCTCCACTTT. This translates into CASSVGNQSPLHF. Looking up the rest from reference TRBV9 and TRBJ1-6 gives the full variable domain: DSGVTQTPKHLITATGQRVTLRCSPRSGDLSVYWYQQSLDQGLQFLIQYYNGEERAKGNILERFSAQQFPDLHSELNLSSLELGDSALYFCASSVGNQSPLHFGNGTRLTVT.

The gene calls are TRBV12-3 or TRBV12-4 and TRBJ1-6; 9 bases map to TRBD1. V shed 3 bases and J 9 bases; nucleotides not matched to a gene: 6. The CDR3 spans 15 residues. The CDR3 DNA follows: TGTGCCAGCAGTTTGAAGGGACAGGGCGTTTCACCCCTCCACTTT. Protein sequence: CASSLKGQGVSPLHF.

The rearrangement links TRBV29-1 to TRBJ1-1; D remains unclear. Germline V lookup: CDR1 SQVTM, CDR2 ANQGSEA. V dropped 3 bases and J dropped 5 bases, with 10 bases sitting between them. The CDR3 covers 12 residues. The CDR3 reads CSVEDGPTEAFF. In DNA, the CDR3 is TGCAGCGTTGAGGACGGACCGACTGAAGCTTTCTTT. The full variable domain, rest sourced from reference TRBV29-1 and TRBJ1-1, is SAVISQKPSRDICQRGTSLTIQCQVDSQVTMMFWYRQQPGQSLTLIATANQGSEATYESGFVIDKFPISRPNLTFSTLTVSNMSPEDSSIYLCSVEDGPTEAFFGQGTRLTVV.

V and J are TRBV6-5 and TRBJ2-7; 12 bases agree with TRBD2. The J call is uncertain, as TRBJ2-5 better fits the DNA end. Germline V gene lookup returns CDR1 MNHEY and CDR2 SVGAGI. The length of the CDR3 is 15 residues. The CDR3 nucleotides read TGTGCCAGCAGTCCCCTAGCGGGGGGGCTAGAGACCCAGTACTTC. Translation: CASSPLAGGLETQYF.

The V and J genes are TRBV29-1 and TRBJ2-4; 8 positions agree with TRBD1. V trimming: 4 bases; J trimming: 7 bases; junction bases outside the gene matches: 9. Germline V gene sequence: CDR1 SQVTM, CDR2 ANQGSEA. The CDR3 covers 14 residues. The DNA of the CDR3 is TGCAGCGTTGTAGTGACAGGGGATTGGAACATTCAGTACTTC. It codes for CSVVVTGDWNIQYF. The full variable domain, rest sourced from reference TRBV29-1 and TRBJ2-4, is SAVISQKPSRDICQRGTSLTIQCQVDSQVTMMFWYRQQPGQSLTLIATANQGSEATYESGFVIDKFPISRPNLTFSTLTVSNMSPEDSSIYLCSVVVTGDWNIQYFGAGTRLSVL.

This clonotype has only a few counts. The chain combines TRBV25-1 with TRBJ2-2, with D uncertain. The V gene lost 3 bases and the J gene lost 0 bases, with 5 bases spanning the gap. The CDR3 spans 14 residues. CDR1 is MGHDK and CDR2 is SYGVNS in the germline V gene. The CDR3 loop is CASSDIPNTGELFF. CDR3 coding DNA: TGTGCCAGCAGTGACATACCGAACACCGGGGAGCTGTTTTTT. Combining the CDR3 with reference TRBV25-1 and TRBJ2-2 gives the whole variable domain EADIYQTPRYLVIGTGKKITLECSQTMGHDKMYWYQQDPGMELHLIHYSYGVNSTEKGDLSSESTVSRIRTEHFPLTLESARPSHTSQYLCASSDIPNTGELFFGEGSRLTVL.

This chain joins TRBV20-1 and TRBJ2-3; D is undetermined. The CDR3 runs to 10 residues. V shed 6 bases and J shed 5 bases, with 6 bases lying between them. CDR1 is DFQATT, CDR2 SNEGSKA, per germline (reference sequence). The CDR3 loop reads CSAVRDTQYF. CDR3 coding DNA: TGCAGTGCAGTCCGAGATACGCAGTATTTT.

The CDR3 DNA is TGTGCCAGCAGCCATTGGGACAGGCTAGGAGATTCACCCCTCCACTTT. Translating gives CASSHWDRLGDSPLHF. The V gene is TRBV11-2, the J gene TRBJ1-6; 8 bases line up with TRBD1. Germline CDR1 is SGHAT and CDR2 is FQNNGV. V lost 5 bases, J lost 8 bases, and 11 bases stayed unmatched. The CDR3 is made up of 16 amino acids.